A selection of T cell receptor beta chains follows, all from one sample in a study of PD-L1 blockade in urothelial cancer. Some clones are missing from TCRdb's copy, which holds only in-frame ones; the method was immunoSEQ multiplex PCR. The sample lists 95,000 to 100,000 clones, around 86% occurring once. Sequenced here: PBMCs, sampled around atezolizumab (anti-PD-L1) treatment. These receptors were taken from a man in his fifties or sixties with urothelial cancer. The CDR3 runs from the conserved cysteine through the conserved F or W. A D gene is named only where the DNA matches it firmly. The size of a clone is reported for some rows only, either as once, few or many, or as a class for expanded clones.

d_call,v_call,j_call,clone_size,cdr3_length,cdr3_aa,cdr3_nt
NA,TRBV6-1,TRBJ2-7,NA,12,CASGAAGYEQYF,TGTGCCAGCGGGGCGGCAGGGTACGAGCAGTACTTC
TRBD2,TRBV5-1,TRBJ2-2,NA,14,CASSLTSGGGELFF,TGCGCCAGCAGCTTGACTAGCGGGGGCGGGGAGCTGTTTTTT
TRBD1,TRBV7-2,TRBJ1-2,NA,15,CASSSPGTGGHGYTF,TGTGCCAGCAGCTCCCCCGGGACAGGGGGCCATGGCTACACCTTC
NA,TRBV7-8,TRBJ1-1,NA,16,CASSLQTLALNTEAFF,TGTGCCAGCAGCCTCCAGACTCTAGCCCTGAACACTGAAGCTTTCTTT
NA,TRBV29-1,TRBJ1-1,NA,12,CSVGEMNTEAFF,TGCAGCGTCGGAGAAATGAACACTGAAGCTTTCTTT
NA,TRBV7-9,TRBJ2-7,NA,14,CASSSPRQDYEQYF,TGTGCCAGCAGCTCTCCTCGACAGGACTACGAGCAGTACTTC
NA,TRBV6-1,TRBJ2-7,few,12,CASSEGQAGQYF,TGTGCCAGCAGTGAAGGACAGGCAGGGCAGTACTTC
NA,TRBV28,TRBJ1-1,NA,14,CASNPGLLNTEAFF,TGTGCCAGCAATCCAGGCTTATTGAACACTGAAGCTTTCTTT
NA,TRBV5-1,TRBJ2-5,NA,15,CASSLGRPEKETQYF,TGCGCCAGCAGCTTGGGCCGTCCGGAGAAAGAGACCCAGTACTTC
TRBD2,TRBV9,TRBJ2-3,NA,15,CASSARGASGDTQYF,TGTGCCAGCAGCGCCCGTGGGGCTAGCGGAGATACGCAGTATTTT
TRBD1,TRBV6-1,TRBJ1-1,NA,14,CASSGDRAFSEAFF,TGTGCCAGCAGTGGGGACAGGGCGTTCTCTGAAGCTTTCTTT
NA,TRBV4-3,TRBJ1-4,once,13,CASSQVIGQELFF,TGCGCCAGCAGCCAGGTCATAGGACAAGAACTGTTTTTT
TRBD1,TRBV18,TRBJ2-3,NA,11,CASSTGTEEYF,TGTGCCAGCTCAACCGGGACAGAAGAGTATTTT
NA,TRBV6-5,TRBJ1-4,NA,15,CASSFQGPVNEKLFF,TGTGCCAGCAGTTTTCAGGGGCCGGTTAATGAAAAACTGTTTTTT
TRBD2,TRBV6-5,TRBJ2-7,NA,15,CASSSPAGGPGEQYF,TGTGCCAGCAGTTCCCCAGCGGGAGGGCCCGGGGAGCAGTACTTC
NA,TRBV11-2,TRBJ1-2,many,13,CASSQGTDYGYTF,TGTGCCAGCAGCCAGGGGACGGACTATGGCTACACCTTC
NA,TRBV4-1,TRBJ1-6,NA,15,CASSRSDGVDSPLHF,TGCGCCAGCAGCCGGTCGGACGGGGTGGACTCACCCCTCCACTTT
NA,TRBV5-1,TRBJ2-7,NA,15,CASSSRGASTYEQYF,TGCGCCAGCAGCTCCCGCGGGGCCTCTACCTACGAGCAGTACTTC
TRBD2,TRBV30,TRBJ2-7,NA,14,CAWRRASGAYEQYF,TGTGCCTGGCGGAGGGCTAGCGGGGCCTACGAGCAGTACTTC
TRBD1,TRBV10-1,TRBJ1-2,NA,15,CASSETGTGEEGYTF,TGCGCCAGCAGTGAAACCGGGACAGGGGAGGAAGGCTACACCTTC
NA,TRBV27,TRBJ2-7,NA,14,CASSLSSRSYEQYF,TGTGCCAGCAGTTTATCAAGCCGCTCCTACGAGCAGTACTTC
NA,TRBV7-2,TRBJ2-1,once,16,CASSLVGGRGGNEQFF,TGTGCCAGCAGCTTAGTAGGTGGGCGGGGCGGTAATGAGCAGTTCTTC
NA,TRBV11-2,TRBJ1-1,NA,14,CASSLEGSNTEAFF,TGTGCCAGCAGCTTAGAGGGCAGTAACACTGAAGCTTTCTTT
NA,TRBV5-1,TRBJ2-5,NA,15,CASSLGHASGETQYF,TGCGCCAGCAGCTTGGGGCACGCCAGCGGGGAGACCCAGTACTTC
NA,TRBV7-2,TRBJ1-5,few,13,CASSLLPQQPQHF,TGTGCCAGCAGCTTATTGCCACAGCAGCCCCAGCATTTT
NA,TRBV6-1,TRBJ1-1,NA,13,CASSDRGNTEAFF,TGTGCCAGCAGTGACAGGGGGAACACTGAAGCTTTCTTT
NA,TRBV15,TRBJ2-3,NA,12,CATSRPQGTQYF,TGTGCCACCAGCAGACCTCAGGGTACGCAGTATTTT
NA,TRBV5-1,TRBJ1-2,once,13,CASSSQGNYGYTF,TGCGCCAGCAGCTCACAGGGTAACTATGGCTACACCTTC
NA,TRBV28,TRBJ2-6,NA,14,CASSFRAGANVLTF,TGTGCCAGCAGTTTCCGAGCTGGGGCCAACGTCCTGACTTTC
NA,TRBV4-2,TRBJ1-3,NA,17,CASSETETGDSGNTIYF,TGTGCCAGCAGTGAGACGGAGACAGGAGACTCTGGAAACACCATATATTTT
TRBD1,TRBV4-1,TRBJ1-5,NA,16,CASSQVPGQGDQPQHF,TGCGCCAGCAGCCAAGTACCGGGACAGGGGGATCAGCCCCAGCATTTT
TRBD2,TRBV5-1,TRBJ2-1,once,13,CASSPAGGNEQFF,TGCGCCAGCAGCCCAGCGGGAGGCAATGAGCAGTTCTTC
NA,TRBV19,TRBJ1-1,NA,13,CASSIWGVREAFF,TGTGCCAGTAGTATTTGGGGGGTAAGGGAAGCTTTCTTT
TRBD2,TRBV18,TRBJ2-1,NA,16,CASSPLAGGNYNEQFF,TGTGCCAGCTCACCTTTAGCGGGAGGGAATTACAATGAGCAGTTCTTC
NA,TRBV9,TRBJ1-1,NA,15,CASSVATARGTEAFF,TGTGCCAGCAGCGTAGCGACAGCGCGAGGCACTGAAGCTTTCTTT
TRBD2,TRBV9,TRBJ2-2,few,17,CASSFQGGRVNTGELFF,TGTGCCAGCAGCTTTCAAGGCGGGAGGGTGAACACCGGGGAGCTGTTTTTT
NA,TRBV9,TRBJ1-3,NA,16,CASSVGTSGAGNTIYF,TGTGCCAGCAGCGTTGGGACTAGCGGGGCGGGGAACACCATATATTTT
TRBD2,TRBV5-1,TRBJ2-3,NA,15,CASSGGAGVTDTQYF,TGCGCCAGCAGCGGCGGAGCGGGAGTCACAGATACGCAGTATTTT
TRBD1,TRBV5-1,TRBJ2-5,NA,14,CASSLGGQRVTQYF,TGCGCCAGCAGCTTGGGGGGACAGCGAGTGACCCAGTACTTC
TRBD2,TRBV7-6,TRBJ2-1,NA,16,CASSLVGGRTYNEQFF,TGTGCCAGCAGCTTAGTAGGCGGGAGAACCTACAATGAGCAGTTCTTC
NA,TRBV9,TRBJ1-2,NA,15,CASSAGGRVNYGYTF,TGTGCCAGCAGCGCCGGGGGGAGGGTAAACTATGGCTACACCTTC